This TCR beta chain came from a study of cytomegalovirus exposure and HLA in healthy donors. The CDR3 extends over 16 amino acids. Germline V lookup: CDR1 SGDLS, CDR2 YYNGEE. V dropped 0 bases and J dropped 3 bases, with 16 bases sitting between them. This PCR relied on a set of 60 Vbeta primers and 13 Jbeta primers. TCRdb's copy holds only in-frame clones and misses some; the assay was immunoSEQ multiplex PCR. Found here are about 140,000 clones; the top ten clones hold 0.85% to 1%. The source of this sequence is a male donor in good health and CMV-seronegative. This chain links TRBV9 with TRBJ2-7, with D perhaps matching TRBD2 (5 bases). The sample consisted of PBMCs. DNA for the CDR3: TGTGCCAGCAGCGTAGCCTCCGGACCCGGGATCTACGAGCAGTACTTC. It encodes CASSVASGPGIYEQYF.